This TCR beta chain stems from a study of T cell responses to AZD1222 COVID-19 vaccine (dated by TCRdb to the early 2020s). Regarding the research as a whole: A total of just over 230 trial participants underwent TCR sequencing, of whom about 200 had received two doses of AZD1222 and some 25 had received two doses of the MenACWY control vaccine. Trial participants were enrolled into age subgroups of 18-55, 56-69 and 70-plus years, which contained 148, 28 and 57 TCR-sequenced participants, respectively.

The CDR3 regions of human TCRbeta chains were subjected to immunosequencing. The authors' analysis ran thus. TCRs in the repertoires were compared against a reference library of SARS-CoV-2-specific TCRs that had been generated with the MIRA antigen-specificity platform. Breadth meant the fraction of unique TCRs that were SARS-CoV-2-associated, whereas depth meant the fraction of total T cells that were SARS-CoV-2-associated. Each spike-specific TCR was assigned to its reactive spike region and to a CD4 or CD8 class using the MIRA data. Log10-transformed breadth and depth values were compared by one-way ANOVA with Sidak's multiple comparisons tests. TCRdb limited this immuneACCESS table to in-frame rearrangements with V and J called. A share of clones is missing; checked studies link under half to unresolved V genes, and the rest is unexplained. That table furnishes V, J and clone size, whereas the DNA furnished D and trimming. The sample table holds some 80,000 clones, of which approximately 88% were seen once. The top ten clones comprise over 8% of the sample.

The junction shows trimming of 0 bases on V and 5 bases on J, plus 9 bases between the germline ends. Looking up the germline V gene yields CDR1 SGHDT and CDR2 YYEEEE. Inclusive of the bounding cysteine and phenylalanine, the CDR3 is 14 residues long. CDR3 DNA only is kept here, 42 bases in frame from base 1. The time point label, as the study defines it: about 28 days (+/-7) after the second vaccine dose. The meaning of the sample's treatment or condition label: meningococcal conjugate vaccine given as trial control. Samples from vaccinated people were obtained from the UK trials COV001 and COV002, which included a single-blind randomized controlled phase 2/3 trial of AZD1222 (ChAdOx1 nCoV-19) in healthy adults. Trial participant PBMC samples were collected at day 0 and day 28 after the second dose for TCRbeta chain sequencing. Summary of the overall study and its limitations: Vaccine-associated CD4 TCRs spanned the whole spike protein, with dominant responses in regions 160-218 and 743-854. Nearly half of unique spike-specific TCRs reportedly recognized epitopes outside regions mutated in the B.1.351 and B.1.1.7 variants. Spike-specific TCR breadth and depth rose significantly after two AZD1222 doses compared with day 0 and with MenACWY recipients. Most participants were white British and females outnumbered males, and the authors suggested that clonal diversity may have been underestimated. In the small 56-69-year group, the increase in depth fell short of significance, most likely because of low power. Because no samples from the day 14 peak response were available, repertoires could be characterized only after the peak T cell response. Conclusions about previously exposed vaccinees were limited because only six AZD1222 recipients were SARS-CoV-2 seropositive at baseline.

On this clone itself: The antigen it binds to is not known. Nothing much larger sits one base from this clone, and base qualities are not available.

The TCR originated in an adult who received the MenACWY meningococcal vaccine as a control. The rearranged segments are TRBV5-6 and TRBJ2-1, with no confident D gene call. The sequencing here drew on peripheral blood, taken 28 days after the second dose of the MenACWY control vaccine. The CDR3: CASSLAVTDNEQFF. The nucleotide sequence is TGTGCCAGCAGCTTGGCTGTCACTGACAATGAGCAGTTCTTC.